This T cell receptor beta chain was documented in a study of blood T cell repertoires in COVID-19. Data came from immunoSEQ multiplex PCR; TCRdb stores just in-frame clones and leaves some out. The repertoire includes approximately 90,000 clones, roughly four fifths of them detected once, and approximately 1.3% sits in the top ten. Sequencing used peripheral blood. The receptor set was obtained from an elderly woman with acute or convalescent COVID-19.

The V gene is TRBV28, the J gene TRBJ1-3; D is ambiguous. The CDR3 runs to 12 residues. V lost 8 bases to trimming and J lost 4 bases, with 9 bases between them. Germline values: CDR1 MDHEN, CDR2 SYDVKM. The CDR3: CASGESGNTIYF. The DNA of the CDR3 is TGTGCCAGCGGAGAATCAGGAAACACCATATATTTT.